Following are 5 T cell receptor beta chains from one sample sequenced in a study of response to subunit inactivated influenza vaccine. TCRdb fed the RT-PCR reads into MiXCR, producing one record per CDR3 protein. The data hold some 500,000 distinct CDR3 sequences, with 15% to 20% observed a single time. The sample consisted of CD4+ T cells sorted from PBMCs, taken less than 30 months after vaccination. These receptors all stem from a man aged 50 to 69 who received an inactivated influenza vaccine.

Note on this clonotype: With a much larger clone just one base away, this may be a read error. This chain uses TRBV11-2 with TRBJ1-1; D unclear. Germline CDR1 and CDR2: SGHAT and FQNNGV. The V end lost 6 bases, the J end lost 1 base, and 9 bases lay between the germline ends. The CDR3 extends over 13 amino acids. Here the CDR3 DNA reads TGTGCCAGCAGGCACGAACAGAACACTGAAGCTTTCTTT. It yields the protein CASRHEQNTEAFF.

This clonotype occurred a few times. The V gene is TRBV5-5, the J gene TRBJ2-1; D ambiguous. The CDR3 spans 12 residues. V was clipped by 4 bases and J by 12 bases, with 14 bases between them. Germline V gene sequence: CDR1 SGHKS, CDR2 YYEKEE (reference sequence). CDR3 protein: CASSPKDGRQFF. The CDR3 DNA follows: TGTGCCAGCAGCCCTAAGGACGGCAGGCAGTTCTTC.

The table lists this clonotype with many counts. The chain combines TRBV7-2 with TRBJ1-5; D gene ambiguous. Trimming took 0 bases from V and 6 from J, leaving 9 bases between them. This CDR3 spans 14 amino acids. Germline CDR1 is SGHTA and CDR2 is FQGNSA. In nucleotides, the CDR3 is TGTGCCAGCAGCTTAGCGTATGGGCGTCAGCCCCAGCATTTT. It encodes CASSLAYGRQPQHF.

The DNA of the CDR3 is TGTGCCAGCAGTCCCCTTAGGGTCACCGGGGAGCTGTTTTTT. Encoded protein: CASSPLRVTGELFF. The chain carries TRBV6-2 or TRBV6-3 and TRBJ2-2; D gene unclear. The V end was cut by 5 bases, the J end by 4 bases, with 11 bases between. The germline V gene has CDR1 MNHEY and CDR2 SVGEGT. The CDR3 is 14 amino acids.

In this sample, this clonotype turned up a few times. The rearrangement links TRBV3-1 to TRBJ1-4; TRBD1 is a possible D gene (6 bases). Trimming removed 3 bases at V and 4 bases at J, with 12 bases between. This CDR3 contains 15 residues. From germline, CDR1 is LGHDT and CDR2 YNNKEL (reference sequence). DNA for the CDR3: TGTGCCAGCAGCCACTCAGGGGCTGGTAATGAAAAACTGTTTTTT. Translated: CASSHSGAGNEKLFF.